One sample yielded the 20 T cell receptor beta chains listed below, sequenced in a study of blood T cell repertoires in COVID-19. Assay: immunoSEQ multiplex PCR; the TCRdb copy retains only in-frame clones and omits some. The sample lists 250,000 or so clones, 89% occurring once. The source material was peripheral blood. Receptor source: a woman aged 40-49 years who had recovered from COVID-19.

The chain couples TRBV7-6 to TRBJ1-1, with D unclear. Germline V gene data show CDR1 as SGHVS and CDR2 as FNYEAQ. Trimming removed 6 bases from V and 0 bases from J, with 14 bases in between. The CDR3 is made up of 15 amino acids. CDR3 DNA: TGTGCCAGCAGTCAGGCAGACATAATGAACACTGAAGCTTTCTTT. As protein: CASSQADIMNTEAFF. The full variable domain, in which reference TRBV7-6 and TRBJ1-1 provide the parts outside the CDR3, is GAGVSQSPRYKVTKRGQDVALRCDPISGHVSLYWYRQALGQGPEFLTYFNYEAQQDKSGLPNDRFSAERPEGSISTLTIQRTEQRDSAMYRCASSQADIMNTEAFFGQGTRLTVV.

The chain recombines TRBV11-2 with TRBJ2-3; TRBD2 matches at 9 bases. The CDR3 is made up of 17 amino acids. V lost 1 base to trimming and J lost 3 bases; unmatched junction nucleotides: 8. Germline CDR1 and CDR2: SGHAT and FQNNGV. The CDR3 protein is CASSLAPRGGGTDTQYF. For the CDR3, the DNA is TGTGCCAGCAGCTTAGCCCCGCGGGGGGGCGGGACAGATACGCAGTATTTT.

The chain employs TRBV6-4 and TRBJ2-1; the D is unclear. Trimming left V 0 bases short and J 4 bases short, with 13 bases between. The CDR3 covers 16 residues. The germline CDR1 and CDR2 sequences are MRHNA and SNTAGT. The CDR3 DNA reads TGTGCCAGCAGTGACTCGCGTGACTCGATTTACAATGAGCAGTTCTTC. Translating it yields CASSDSRDSIYNEQFF.

The rearrangement links TRBV21-1 to TRBJ2-1; the D segment call TRBD1 is taken from the table without a DNA check. TRBV21-1 is a pseudogene locus. The CDR3 covers 13 residues. The DNA for the CDR3 is TGTGCCAGCAGCAAAGAGACAGACAATGAGCAGTTCTTC. It translates to CASSKETDNEQFF.

V usage is TRBV7-8 and J usage is TRBJ2-7; 7 bases fit TRBD1. V dropped 3 bases and J dropped 3; count of bases not matched to a gene: 14. The CDR3 is made up of 17 amino acids. Germline V gene sequence: CDR1 SGHVS, CDR2 FQNEAQ. The CDR3 nucleotides are TGTGCCAGCAGCTTCGGGGCAGGGGGATCGAGCCACTACGAGCAGTACGTC. It encodes CASSFGAGGSSHYEQYV.

The J gene is TRBJ1-6, the V gene TRBV6-1, with 7 nucleotides matching TRBD1. Germline CDR1 and CDR2: MNHNS and SASEGT. The CDR3 loop spans 16 amino acids. V shed 4 bases and J 10 bases; nucleotides not matched to a gene: 13. The CDR3 DNA reads as TGTGCCAGCAGTGTGGACCCCCGGGGGACAGCCTCACCCCTCCACTTT. This translates into CASSVDPRGTASPLHF.

In its sample, this clone was seen once. The chain has TRBV19 and TRBJ2-1; 8 bases agree with TRBD2. This CDR3 has 14 amino acids. Germline values: CDR1 LNHDA, CDR2 SQIVND (reference sequence). Trimming cost V 8 bases and J 6 bases; bases outside gene matches: 9. CDR3 amino acids: CASSRTSMGNEQFF. The DNA of the CDR3 is TGTGCCAGTTCAAGGACTAGCATGGGCAATGAGCAGTTCTTC.

The chain carries TRBV5-4 and TRBJ1-6; TRBD1 matches 7 bases. Germline CDR1 is SGHNT and CDR2 is YYREEE (reference sequence). V lost 2 bases to trimming and J lost 7 bases; unmatched junction nucleotides: 6. This CDR3 has 15 amino acids. DNA of the CDR3: TGTGCCAGCAGCTTCGAAGACAGGGCGAATTCACCCCTCCACTTT. Translation gives CASSFEDRANSPLHF.

This chain connects TRBV5-1 to TRBJ1-1, with 9 bases matching TRBD1. V trimming: 4 bases; J trimming: 1 base; junction bases outside the gene matches: 5. The CDR3 consists of 15 residues. CDR1 is SGHRS, CDR2 YFSETQ, per germline. This CDR3 is CASSPPGQGNTEAFF. CDR3 DNA sequence: TGCGCCAGCAGCCCGCCGGGACAGGGGAACACTGAAGCTTTCTTT.

This chain uses TRBV7-2 with TRBJ1-5, with a tentative D call TRBD1 (6 bases). The CDR3 extends over 14 amino acids. Germline V CDR1 and CDR2: SGHTA, FQGNSA. With 4 bases removed from V and 2 bases from J, the gap between germline ends came to 9 bases. The CDR3 sequence: CASSSGVGNQPQHF. In nucleotides, the CDR3 is TGTGCCAGCAGCTCAGGGGTTGGCAATCAGCCCCAGCATTTT.

The chain carries TRBV2 and TRBJ2-5, with D maybe TRBD2 (6 bases). Between the trimmed V and J ends, which lost 6 bases and 5 bases, there was a span of 10 bases. The CDR3 contains 12 residues. Germline CDR1 SNHLY, CDR2 FYNNEI. CDR3 residues: CASSARGETQYF. CDR3 DNA sequence: TGTGCCAGCAGCGCCCGGGGGGAGACCCAGTACTTC. The full variable domain, its missing parts supplied by reference TRBV2 and TRBJ2-5, is EPEVTQTPSHQVTQMGQEVILRCVPISNHLYFYWYRQILGQKVEFLVSFYNNEISEKSEIFDDQFSVERPDGSNFTLKIRSTKLEDSAMYFCASSARGETQYFGPGTRLLVL.

This clone appeared once. The chain uses TRBV5-1 and TRBJ1-4, with no clear D. Germline CDR1 and CDR2: SGHRS and YFSETQ. The ends were cut back, 3 bases at V and 0 bases at J, with 18 bases in the middle. This CDR3 has 18 amino acids. The CDR3 sequence is CASSSTGSLVPTNEKLFF. The CDR3 DNA reads TGCGCCAGCAGCTCAACGGGTTCCTTAGTTCCAACTAATGAAAAACTGTTTTTT.

The chain couples TRBV27 to TRBJ2-4; TRBD1 aligns across 7 bases. The CDR3 contains 15 residues. The junction had 12 bases not matched to a gene; V was cut back by 6 bases and J by 7 bases. Germline CDR1 is MNHEY and CDR2 is SMNVEV (reference sequence). The CDR3 loop is CASRVRTGSANIQYF. CDR3 DNA: TGTGCCAGCAGGGTACGGACAGGATCAGCTAACATTCAGTACTTC.

The chain couples TRBV15 to TRBJ2-3, with 7 bases matching TRBD2. The germline V gene has CDR1 LNHNV and CDR2 YYDKDF (reference sequence). The CDR3 has 17 residues. V gave up 0 bases and J gave up 6 bases; unmatched junction bases: 12. The CDR3 DNA reads as TGTGCCACCAGCAGAGAGGGTGTGGCGGGGGTTCTGGATACGCAGTATTTT. Encoded protein: CATSREGVAGVLDTQYF.

A single count supports this clone. This chain uses TRBV9 with TRBJ1-2, with 9 positions matching TRBD1. CDR1 and CDR2 from the germline V gene are SGDLS and YYNGEE. The CDR3 has 15 residues. J lost 4 bases, V lost 0 bases, and 4 bases had no gene match. The CDR3 is CASSVEQGAGYGYTF. In DNA form, the CDR3 reads TGTGCCAGCAGCGTAGAACAGGGGGCGGGCTATGGCTACACCTTC.

This chain links TRBV6-5 with TRBJ2-3; 10 bases agree with TRBD1. Germline assignment: CDR1 MNHEY and CDR2 SVGAGI. This CDR3 region has 16 residues. Germline trimming cut 2 bases from V and 4 bases from J; bases unmatched to any gene: 6. CDR3 region: CASSYTRDRGPDTQYF. The DNA of the CDR3 is TGTGCCAGCAGTTACACCCGGGACAGGGGCCCAGATACGCAGTATTTT.

This chain connects TRBV28 to TRBJ2-7, with D possibly TRBD2 on 6 matching bases. CDR1 and CDR2 (germline): MDHEN, SYDVKM. The V end lost 6 bases, the J end lost 2 bases, and 17 bases lay between the germline ends. CDR3 length equals 15 residues. CDR3 sequence (DNA): TGTGCCAGCAGCCCCCCAGGAGGGAAAGCCTACGAGCAGTACTTC. Its translation is CASSPPGGKAYEQYF.

This clone was observed once. This chain uses TRBV29-1 with TRBJ2-1, with 7 bases aligning to TRBD2. Trimming cost V 2 bases and J 0 bases; bases outside gene matches: 4. The V gene's germline CDR1 is SQVTM and CDR2 ANQGSEA. The CDR3 extends over 15 amino acids. DNA of the CDR3: TGCAGCGTTGAAATAGGCGGGAGCTCCTACAATGAGCAGTTCTTC. Translating it yields CSVEIGGSSYNEQFF.

This chain connects TRBV28 to TRBJ2-5; 8 positions match TRBD1. In germline, CDR1 is MDHEN, CDR2 SYDVKM. The length of the CDR3 is 13 residues. After removal of 5 bases from V and 8 bases from J, the junction contained 7 bases not matched to a gene. CDR3 region: CASSGQGPTTQYF. CDR3 in DNA: TGTGCCAGCAGTGGACAGGGCCCCACCACCCAGTACTTC.

This sequence joins TRBV7-9 and TRBJ2-7, with a weak D call TRBD1 (6 bases). V lost 5 bases and J 6 bases, leaving 17 bases between the germline ends. The CDR3 is 14 amino acids. The germline V gene has CDR1 SEHNR and CDR2 FQNEAQ (reference sequence). The chain's CDR3 is CASSRVAGVGEQYF. DNA for the CDR3: TGTGCCAGCAGCCGGGTGGCAGGGGTCGGCGAGCAGTACTTC.